The rows below give T cell receptor beta chains drawn from one sample of a study of blood T cell repertoires in COVID-19. Assay used: immunoSEQ multiplex PCR; TCRdb lists only in-frame clones, some missing. The data show about 140,000 clones, around 84% seen once. Specimen: peripheral blood. The receptors originated from a human donor with acute or convalescent COVID-19. The donor label of this sample is uncertain. Each CDR3 is given with its conserved first and last residue. Each record gives: V gene, J gene, clone size, D gene, CDR3 protein, CDR3 DNA. The D gene is left open where the match is weak. Part of the rows lack a size; the others show once, few, many or a class for expanded clones.

V gene: TRBV27; J gene: TRBJ2-3; clone size: NA; D gene: NA; CDR3 protein: CASSSLSDTQYF; CDR3 DNA: TGTGCCAGCAGTTCTCTGTCAGATACGCAGTATTTT
V gene: TRBV11-3; J gene: TRBJ1-3; clone size: NA; D gene: NA; CDR3 protein: CASSLRSHSGNTIYF; CDR3 DNA: TGTGCCAGCAGCTTAAGGAGCCACTCTGGAAACACCATATATTTT
V gene: TRBV2; J gene: TRBJ2-1; clone size: NA; D gene: NA; CDR3 protein: CASRPLTDFYNEQFF; CDR3 DNA: TGTGCCAGCAGACCCTTGACAGATTTTTACAATGAGCAGTTCTTC
V gene: TRBV7-2; J gene: TRBJ1-4; clone size: once; D gene: TRBD1; CDR3 protein: CASSRDRGNEKLFF; CDR3 DNA: TGTGCCAGCAGCCGGGACAGGGGGAATGAAAAACTGTTTTTT
V gene: TRBV30; J gene: TRBJ2-5; clone size: NA; D gene: TRBD2; CDR3 protein: CAWSVRSSGGPRKETQYF; CDR3 DNA: TGTGCCTGGAGTGTACGATCTAGCGGGGGCCCTCGAAAGGAGACCCAGTACTTC
V gene: TRBV3-1/TRBV3-2; J gene: TRBJ1-2; clone size: NA; D gene: TRBD1; CDR3 protein: CASSPGTAYGYTF; CDR3 DNA: TGTGCCAGCAGCCCCGGGACAGCCTATGGCTACACCTTC
V gene: TRBV11-2; J gene: TRBJ1-1; clone size: NA; D gene: NA; CDR3 protein: CASRRDFNTEAFF; CDR3 DNA: TGTGCCAGCCGCCGGGATTTCAACACTGAAGCTTTCTTT
V gene: TRBV15; J gene: TRBJ1-1; clone size: NA; D gene: NA; CDR3 protein: CATSRDRGEAFF; CDR3 DNA: TGTGCCACCAGCAGAGATCGGGGAGAAGCTTTCTTT
V gene: TRBV15; J gene: TRBJ2-7; clone size: few; D gene: NA; CDR3 protein: CATSRARAYEQYF; CDR3 DNA: TGTGCCACCAGCAGAGCTCGGGCCTACGAGCAGTACTTC
V gene: TRBV19; J gene: TRBJ2-3; clone size: NA; D gene: NA; CDR3 protein: CASSISFRTDTQYF; CDR3 DNA: TGTGCCAGTAGTATCTCGTTCCGTACAGATACGCAGTATTTT
V gene: TRBV9; J gene: TRBJ1-2; clone size: NA; D gene: TRBD1; CDR3 protein: CASSVGWTGDGYTF; CDR3 DNA: TGTGCCAGCAGCGTAGGATGGACAGGGGATGGCTACACCTTC
V gene: TRBV11-1; J gene: TRBJ1-2; clone size: NA; D gene: TRBD1; CDR3 protein: CASSPGTARDYTF; CDR3 DNA: TGTGCCAGCAGCCCCGGGACAGCCCGCGACTACACCTTC
V gene: TRBV6-5; J gene: TRBJ2-2; clone size: NA; D gene: NA; CDR3 protein: CASSDGAGELFF; CDR3 DNA: TGTGCCAGCAGCGACGGGGCCGGGGAGCTGTTTTTT
V gene: TRBV7-8; J gene: TRBJ2-7; clone size: NA; D gene: NA; CDR3 protein: CASSFTGYEQYF; CDR3 DNA: TGTGCCAGCAGCTTCACAGGTTACGAGCAGTACTTC
V gene: TRBV12-5; J gene: TRBJ1-6; clone size: NA; D gene: NA; CDR3 protein: CASGTVYNSPLHF; CDR3 DNA: TGTGCTAGTGGGACAGTTTATAATTCACCCCTCCACTTT
V gene: TRBV19; J gene: TRBJ1-6; clone size: NA; D gene: TRBD1; CDR3 protein: CASSSGTGNSPLHF; CDR3 DNA: TGTGCCAGCTCGTCCGGGACAGGGAATTCACCCCTCCACTTT
V gene: TRBV11-1; J gene: TRBJ2-2; clone size: once; D gene: NA; CDR3 protein: CASSRLAGELFF; CDR3 DNA: TGTGCCAGCAGCCGACTAGCCGGGGAGCTGTTTTTT
V gene: TRBV7-2; J gene: TRBJ1-6; clone size: NA; D gene: NA; CDR3 protein: CASSLPRGGAVYNSPLHF; CDR3 DNA: TGTGCCAGCAGCTTACCCCGGGGGGGAGCGGTCTATAATTCACCCCTCCACTTT
V gene: TRBV6-5; J gene: TRBJ1-2; clone size: NA; D gene: NA; CDR3 protein: CASSYEGLYGYTF; CDR3 DNA: TGTGCCAGCAGTTATGAGGGCCTCTATGGCTACACCTTC
V gene: TRBV19; J gene: TRBJ2-3; clone size: NA; D gene: NA; CDR3 protein: CASSATPEDTQYF; CDR3 DNA: TGTGCCAGTAGTGCCACACCCGAAGATACGCAGTATTTT
V gene: TRBV7-9; J gene: TRBJ2-2; clone size: NA; D gene: TRBD1; CDR3 protein: CASSLAMGQGATGELFF; CDR3 DNA: TGTGCCAGCAGCTTAGCAATGGGACAGGGGGCCACCGGGGAGCTGTTTTTT
V gene: TRBV5-1; J gene: TRBJ2-3; clone size: once; D gene: TRBD2; CDR3 protein: CASSFSGRPTDTQYF; CDR3 DNA: TGCGCCAGCAGCTTCTCCGGGAGGCCCACAGATACGCAGTATTTT
V gene: TRBV19; J gene: TRBJ1-1; clone size: NA; D gene: NA; CDR3 protein: CASKRPGDNTEAFF; CDR3 DNA: TGTGCCAGTAAACGGCCAGGGGACAACACTGAAGCTTTCTTT
V gene: TRBV6-5; J gene: TRBJ2-5; clone size: NA; D gene: TRBD2; CDR3 protein: CASSYSMGTSGETQYF; CDR3 DNA: TGTGCCAGCAGTTACTCTATGGGAACTAGCGGCGAGACCCAGTACTTC
V gene: TRBV27; J gene: TRBJ1-1; clone size: NA; D gene: TRBD1; CDR3 protein: CASSSDRENTEAFF; CDR3 DNA: TGTGCCAGCAGTTCGGACAGGGAGAACACTGAAGCTTTCTTT
V gene: TRBV2; J gene: TRBJ2-2; clone size: NA; D gene: TRBD2; CDR3 protein: CASSPAGGSTGELFF; CDR3 DNA: TGTGCCAGCAGCCCGGCCGGGGGGTCCACCGGGGAGCTGTTTTTT
V gene: TRBV19; J gene: TRBJ2-3; clone size: NA; D gene: NA; CDR3 protein: CASSLRGFKADTQYF; CDR3 DNA: TGTGCCAGTAGTTTAAGGGGCTTCAAGGCAGATACGCAGTATTTT
V gene: TRBV11-2; J gene: TRBJ2-1; clone size: NA; D gene: TRBD2; CDR3 protein: CASSLASGGAPYNEQFF; CDR3 DNA: TGTGCCAGCAGCTTAGCTAGCGGGGGGGCCCCCTACAATGAGCAGTTCTTC
V gene: TRBV10-2; J gene: TRBJ2-7; clone size: once; D gene: NA; CDR3 protein: CASSEGGGYFSYEQYF; CDR3 DNA: TGCGCCAGCAGTGAGGGCGGGGGCTATTTCTCCTACGAGCAGTACTTC
V gene: TRBV7-3; J gene: TRBJ2-7; clone size: few; D gene: TRBD1; CDR3 protein: CASSVDGTGSYEQYF; CDR3 DNA: TGTGCCAGCAGCGTAGATGGGACAGGGTCCTACGAGCAGTACTTC
V gene: TRBV18; J gene: TRBJ2-7; clone size: few; D gene: TRBD1; CDR3 protein: CASSGGQSYEQYF; CDR3 DNA: TGTGCCAGCTCTGGGGGACAGTCCTACGAGCAGTACTTC
V gene: TRBV24-1; J gene: TRBJ2-3; clone size: NA; D gene: NA; CDR3 protein: CATSDSLSLVSTDTQYF; CDR3 DNA: TGTGCCACCAGTGACTCACTCTCACTAGTTTCCACAGATACGCAGTATTTT
V gene: TRBV7-9; J gene: TRBJ1-2; clone size: NA; D gene: TRBD1; CDR3 protein: CASSPVQGGGYTF; CDR3 DNA: TGTGCCAGCAGCCCCGTACAGGGGGGAGGTTACACCTTC
V gene: TRBV30; J gene: TRBJ1-5; clone size: NA; D gene: NA; CDR3 protein: CAWSGADSYLQPQHF; CDR3 DNA: TGTGCCTGGAGTGGCGCCGACAGTTATCTCCAGCCCCAGCATTTT
V gene: TRBV5-8; J gene: TRBJ1-1; clone size: NA; D gene: NA; CDR3 protein: CASIARRGTEAFF; CDR3 DNA: TGTGCCAGCATCGCGAGACGGGGCACTGAAGCTTTCTTT
V gene: TRBV7-3; J gene: TRBJ2-3; clone size: NA; D gene: TRBD2; CDR3 protein: CASSPTGRIHTDTQYF; CDR3 DNA: TGTGCCAGCAGCCCAACCGGGAGGATCCACACAGATACGCAGTATTTT
V gene: TRBV27; J gene: TRBJ1-6; clone size: NA; D gene: TRBD1; CDR3 protein: CASSQRQGIGSPLHF; CDR3 DNA: TGTGCCAGCAGTCAAAGACAGGGGATAGGTTCACCCCTCCACTTT
V gene: TRBV27; J gene: TRBJ1-6; clone size: NA; D gene: TRBD1; CDR3 protein: CASRNRQGTNSPLHF; CDR3 DNA: TGTGCCAGCAGAAACAGACAGGGCACGAATTCACCCCTCCACTTT
V gene: TRBV2; J gene: TRBJ2-5; clone size: NA; D gene: NA; CDR3 protein: CASRGGTQETQYF; CDR3 DNA: TGTGCCAGCAGAGGCGGGACCCAAGAGACCCAGTACTTC
V gene: TRBV6-5; J gene: TRBJ1-5; clone size: NA; D gene: NA; CDR3 protein: CASSYSFQGSNQPQHF; CDR3 DNA: TGTGCCAGCAGTTACTCATTCCAGGGGAGCAATCAGCCCCAGCATTTT
V gene: TRBV5-1; J gene: TRBJ1-6; clone size: NA; D gene: NA; CDR3 protein: CASSFGSARLNSPLHF; CDR3 DNA: TGCGCCAGCAGCTTCGGGTCTGCGCGGCTCAATTCACCCCTCCACTTT
V gene: TRBV7-7; J gene: TRBJ2-1; clone size: NA; D gene: TRBD1; CDR3 protein: CASSFGTGDGNEQFF; CDR3 DNA: TGTGCTAGCAGCTTCGGGACAGGGGATGGCAATGAGCAGTTCTTC
V gene: TRBV10-3; J gene: TRBJ2-3; clone size: few; D gene: NA; CDR3 protein: CAISPSSLTDTQYF; CDR3 DNA: TGTGCCATCAGCCCTAGCAGCCTCACAGATACGCAGTATTTT
V gene: TRBV5-1; J gene: TRBJ2-3; clone size: once; D gene: TRBD2; CDR3 protein: CASRATSGGAKDTQYF; CDR3 DNA: TGCGCCAGCAGGGCTACTAGCGGGGGGGCCAAAGATACGCAGTATTTT
V gene: TRBV15; J gene: TRBJ1-5; clone size: once; D gene: TRBD1; CDR3 protein: CATSRLGQDNQPQHF; CDR3 DNA: TGTGCCACCAGCAGACTCGGACAGGACAATCAGCCCCAGCATTTT
V gene: TRBV7-9; J gene: TRBJ1-2; clone size: NA; D gene: NA; CDR3 protein: CASSLVGEGSGYTF; CDR3 DNA: TGTGCCAGCAGCTTAGTAGGGGAAGGGTCTGGCTACACCTTC
V gene: TRBV7-2; J gene: TRBJ1-5; clone size: NA; D gene: TRBD1; CDR3 protein: CASSLGQGVQPQHF; CDR3 DNA: TGTGCCAGCAGCTTAGGACAGGGGGTGCAGCCCCAGCATTTT